Listed below are T cell receptor beta chains from one sample, sequenced in a study of technical replicates of blood from several donors. Some clones are missing from TCRdb's copy, which holds only in-frame ones; the method was immunoSEQ multiplex PCR. Of roughly 80,000 clones in the sample, approximately 90% were seen once. Sample: T cells isolated from PBMCs. These receptors came from a human donor in good health. Both conserved end residues are part of each CDR3. D genes are given only for firm matches. A clone size is listed for some rows: how often the clone was seen (once, few, many), or a class if it is expanded.

TRBV5-5,TRBJ1-4,-,-,CASSSHTGNNEKLFF,TGTGCCAGCAGTTCTCATACAGGGAATAATGAAAAACTGTTTTTT
TRBV10-3,TRBJ2-7,TRBD2,-,CAITTSSGSYEQYF,TGTGCCATCACGACTAGCTCGGGCTCCTACGAGCAGTACTTC
TRBV18,TRBJ2-3,TRBD1,-,CASSPGQGTVTDTQYF,TGTGCCAGCTCACCGGGACAGGGTACGGTCACAGATACGCAGTATTTT
TRBV7-7,TRBJ2-1,TRBD2,once,CASSSDSGTTYNEQFF,TGTGCTAGCAGCTCCGATAGCGGGACGACCTACAATGAGCAGTTCTTC
TRBV11-3,TRBJ2-1,TRBD2,-,CASSLGLAGGKQFF,TGTGCCAGCAGCCTTGGACTAGCGGGAGGAAAGCAGTTCTTC
TRBV10-3,TRBJ2-3,TRBD2,-,CATAGGVEDTQYF,TGTGCCACCGCGGGGGGAGTAGAAGATACGCAGTATTTT
TRBV6-6,TRBJ1-1,-,-,CASSYEAVNTEAFF,TGTGCCAGCAGTTATGAGGCGGTAAACACTGAAGCTTTCTTT
TRBV6-5,TRBJ1-3,-,-,CASSYSRRGSGNTIYF,TGTGCCAGCAGTTACTCGCGCAGGGGCTCTGGAAACACCATATATTTT
TRBV7-9,TRBJ2-3,TRBD2,-,CASSGSGISTDTQYF,TGTGCCAGCAGCGGTAGCGGGATTAGCACAGATACGCAGTATTTT
TRBV10-3,TRBJ2-5,TRBD1,-,CAISLGQDQETQYF,TGTGCCATCAGTCTCGGACAGGACCAAGAGACCCAGTACTTC
TRBV29-1,TRBJ2-3,TRBD2,-,CSVERLAGGRGTDTQYF,TGCAGCGTTGAACGGCTAGCGGGAGGCCGGGGCACAGATACGCAGTATTTT
TRBV28,TRBJ2-1,TRBD1,-,CASSLRDSSYNEQFF,TGTGCCAGCAGTTTGAGGGACAGCTCCTACAATGAGCAGTTCTTC
TRBV29-1,TRBJ2-1,-,-,CSGRVASDEQFF,TGCAGCGGGCGGGTAGCGTCGGATGAGCAGTTCTTC
TRBV25-1,TRBJ2-1,-,-,CASSDPYNEQFF,TGTGCCAGCAGTGACCCTTACAATGAGCAGTTCTTC
TRBV9,TRBJ1-5,TRBD1,-,CASSVLRGDQPQHF,TGTGCCAGCAGCGTCCTCAGGGGGGATCAGCCCCAGCATTTT
TRBV10-2,TRBJ2-7,-,-,CASSEGAVEQYF,TGCGCCAGCAGCGAAGGAGCCGTCGAGCAGTACTTC
TRBV29-1,TRBJ2-5,-,-,CSVEEGAETQYF,TGCAGCGTTGAGGAGGGGGCGGAGACCCAGTACTTC
TRBV7-9,TRBJ1-4,-,once,CASSLAERNNEKLFF,TGTGCCAGCAGCTTAGCGGAGAGAAATAATGAAAAACTGTTTTTT
TRBV6-5,TRBJ1-1,TRBD1,-,CASRGQGASEAFF,TGTGCCAGCAGGGGACAGGGGGCCTCTGAAGCTTTCTTT
TRBV7-8,TRBJ2-7,-,-,CASSSPSRTLYEQYF,TGTGCCAGCAGCTCCCCTAGCCGAACGCTTTACGAGCAGTACTTC
TRBV5-6,TRBJ1-1,-,-,CASSLIGEAFF,TGTGCCAGCAGCTTGATCGGTGAAGCTTTCTTT
TRBV11-1,TRBJ2-5,-,once,CASKGQAAETQYF,TGTGCCAGCAAGGGGCAGGCGGCAGAGACCCAGTACTTC
TRBV7-9,TRBJ1-2,TRBD1,-,CASSLASQGASGYTF,TGTGCCAGCAGCTTAGCTAGTCAGGGGGCGAGTGGCTACACCTTC
TRBV7-8,TRBJ2-7,TRBD2,-,CASSWPGLAGVDEQYF,TGTGCCAGCAGCTGGCCCGGACTAGCGGGAGTCGACGAGCAGTACTTC
TRBV10-2,TRBJ2-7,TRBD2,-,CASRGGTAEAYEQYF,TGCGCCAGCCGGGGGGGAACAGCCGAGGCCTACGAGCAGTACTTC
TRBV28,TRBJ2-3,-,once,CASSFRSSTDTQYF,TGTGCCAGCAGTTTCCGCAGTAGCACAGATACGCAGTATTTT
TRBV9,TRBJ2-1,TRBD2,-,CASSVVGVMVAGNEQFF,TGTGCCAGCAGCGTAGTGGGGGTTATGGTAGCGGGAAATGAGCAGTTCTTC
TRBV27,TRBJ1-1,TRBD1,-,CASSPTGVTEAFF,TGTGCCAGCAGTCCGACAGGGGTCACTGAAGCTTTCTTT
TRBV7-3,TRBJ1-4,TRBD1,-,CASSPTGGGKLFF,TGTGCCAGCAGCCCCACAGGGGGCGGAAAACTGTTTTTT
TRBV30,TRBJ2-7,TRBD2,-,CAWNRPGLAGGSSYEQYF,TGTGCCTGGAACAGACCGGGACTAGCGGGAGGAAGCTCCTACGAGCAGTACTTC
TRBV10-3,TRBJ2-3,-,-,CAISEYDIDTQYF,TGTGCCATCAGTGAGTATGACATAGATACGCAGTATTTT
TRBV18,TRBJ2-5,-,once,CASSPTGDRRETQYF,TGTGCCAGCTCACCTACCGGGGATAGACGAGAGACCCAGTACTTC
TRBV19,TRBJ2-5,TRBD2,once,CASSIGAGNIETQYF,TGTGCCAGTAGTATTGGAGCGGGAAATATAGAGACCCAGTACTTC
TRBV18,TRBJ1-2,TRBD1,once,CASSPLTTGENYGYTF,TGTGCCAGCTCACCACTCACAACAGGGGAGAACTATGGCTACACCTTC
TRBV19,TRBJ2-2,-,-,CASSSGTNTGELFF,TGTGCCAGTAGTTCAGGGACGAACACCGGGGAGCTGTTTTTT
TRBV11-3,TRBJ1-3,-,-,CASSFAGPGNTIYF,TGTGCCAGCAGCTTTGCAGGGCCTGGAAACACCATATATTTT
TRBV19,TRBJ2-6,-,once,CASRSSGANVLTF,TGTGCCAGTAGGAGCTCTGGGGCCAACGTCCTGACTTTC
TRBV6-5,TRBJ2-7,TRBD1,-,CASNLDRDNSYEQYF,TGTGCCAGCAACCTGGACAGGGACAACTCCTACGAGCAGTACTTC
TRBV5-1,TRBJ1-1,TRBD1,-,CASSLDRGGSTEAFF,TGCGCCAGCAGCTTGGACAGGGGAGGATCCACTGAAGCTTTCTTT
TRBV9,TRBJ1-2,TRBD1,-,CASSESGGPNYGYTF,TGTGCCAGCAGCGAATCAGGGGGCCCTAACTATGGCTACACCTTC
TRBV7-2,TRBJ2-1,TRBD2,-,CASSLGLAGEQFF,TGTGCCAGCAGCCTAGGACTAGCCGGTGAGCAGTTCTTC
TRBV13,TRBJ2-7,TRBD1,once,CASSLTGGLYEQYF,TGTGCCAGCAGCTTAACAGGGGGCCTCTACGAGCAGTACTTC
TRBV11-2,TRBJ2-1,-,-,CASSSGQNEQFF,TGTGCCAGCAGCTCCGGACAGAATGAGCAGTTCTTC
TRBV6-5,TRBJ2-1,TRBD2,once,CASRIAGAVNEQFF,TGTGCCAGCCGAATAGCGGGAGCGGTTAACGAGCAGTTCTTC
TRBV25-1,TRBJ2-7,TRBD1,-,CASSESGQNVGEQYF,TGTGCCAGCAGTGAATCGGGACAGAATGTCGGGGAGCAGTACTTC
TRBV27,TRBJ1-1,-,once,CASRLWGETEAFF,TGTGCCAGCCGACTCTGGGGGGAAACTGAAGCTTTCTTT
TRBV7-2,TRBJ2-7,-,few,CASSFRDEQYF,TGTGCCAGCAGCTTCAGGGACGAGCAGTACTTC
TRBV12-5,TRBJ2-7,TRBD2,-,CASGFEAGEGYEQYF,TGTGCTAGTGGTTTTGAGGCGGGAGAAGGCTACGAGCAGTACTTC
TRBV7-6,TRBJ1-1,-,-,CASSLGMVGAGLNTEAFF,TGTGCCAGCAGCTTAGGAATGGTGGGGGCGGGCTTGAACACTGAAGCTTTCTTT
TRBV5-1,TRBJ2-2,TRBD2,-,CASREIAGRALDGELFF,TGCGCCAGCAGGGAAATTGCCGGGAGGGCCCTGGACGGGGAGCTGTTTTTT
TRBV6-5,TRBJ2-7,-,once,CASSYSTLTEQYF,TGTGCCAGCAGTTACTCGACTCTTACCGAGCAGTACTTC
TRBV6-6,TRBJ2-3,TRBD2,-,CASSPSGFTDTQYF,TGTGCCAGCAGTCCTAGCGGGTTCACAGATACGCAGTATTTT
TRBV11-3,TRBJ2-3,-,-,CASSSWGSPDTQYF,TGTGCCAGCAGCTCTTGGGGCAGCCCAGATACGCAGTATTTT
TRBV11-3,TRBJ2-7,-,-,CASSLYPEEQYF,TGTGCCAGCAGCTTATACCCCGAGGAGCAGTACTTC
TRBV5-4,TRBJ2-2,TRBD1,-,CASSLGQGWTGELFF,TGTGCCAGCAGCTTGGGACAGGGATGGACCGGGGAGCTGTTTTTT
TRBV6-5,TRBJ1-3,-,-,CASSSAGLSGNTIYF,TGTGCCAGCAGTAGTGCAGGGCTCTCTGGAAACACCATATATTTT